This T cell receptor (beta chain) was documented in a study of blood T cell repertoires in COVID-19. In the study overall: Nucleic acid was either cDNA or gDNA, and it came from T cells, B-cell-depleted T cells, or PBMCs.

Original data processing: Amplification of reference gene primers provided the estimated nucleated cell counts. The repertoire was sequenced with immunoSEQ multiplex PCR; TCRdb's copy has only in-frame clones and lacks some. That table gives V, J and clone size, and the DNA gave D and trimming. Among a few hundred thousand clones, roughly 88% were seen once, and the ten largest hold more than 2%. CDR1 is MNHEY and CDR2 is SVGEGT in the germline V gene. The V and J ends lost 6 bases and 3 bases, in that order; junction bases with no gene match: 4. CDR3 length: 13 amino acids. Enrolled through a virtual design, the participants were between about 18 and 100 years of age and came from 24 US areas. The study counted Cohort 3 donors as recovered given two negative PCRs, clearance, or symptom resolution.

The V call is TRBV6-2 or TRBV6-3, the J call TRBJ2-7; 8 nucleotides match TRBD1. Sequencing was performed on PBMCs or T cells enriched from blood (not recorded which). The source of this sequence is a man aged 25-40 years who had recovered from COVID-19. CDR3 in amino acids: CASSYTGGYEQYF. Here the CDR3 DNA reads TGTGCCAGCAGCTATACAGGGGGCTACGAGCAGTACTTC.